The entry below describes one T cell receptor beta chain. The antigen it binds to is not known. No quality values exist for individual bases; no much larger clone is one base distant. TCRbeta CDR3 regions were amplified from genomic DNA by means of the immunoSEQ Assay, a bias-controlled multiplex PCR. In the source study's methods: The number of nucleated cells in each sample was estimated by amplification of reference gene primers within the assay. To quantify the absolute abundance of each unique TCRbeta CDR3 rearrangement, sequence reads were collapsed and filtered. For each sample, productive Simpson clonality was calculated as the square root of Simpson's diversity index over productive rearrangements. TCRdb took over this immuneACCESS table, retaining in-frame rearrangements with V and J assigned. Such tables are incomplete; in checked studies, under half of the missing clones stem from an unresolved V gene, and the remainder is unexplained. Clone size and V and J calls were adopted from that table, with D and trimming inferred from the DNA. This sample gives approximately 160,000 clones in total; 83% of them show up just once. The ten largest clones add up to nearly 4.5% of the sample.

The sample comes from a study of blood T cell repertoires in COVID-19 (dated by TCRdb to about 2020). Concerning the study at large: Samples covering the acute and convalescent phases of COVID-19 were provided by collaborators in the United States, Italy and Spain. The material from the prospective study consisted of cDNA or gDNA derived from T cells, B-cell-depleted T cells, or PBMCs. The dataset comprised deeply sampled blood TCRbeta repertoires from subjects exposed to, actively infected with, or recovered from COVID-19. A freely available public database, intended as a resource for researchers studying the immune response to SARS-CoV-2, is where the repertoires were released. Samples were obtained from the ongoing ImmuneRACE study (first 160 participants) and from about 1,300 subjects provided by 6 global collaborators. The sample metadata nearly always contained a de-identified subject ID, COVID-19 status, age in years and sex. Where HLA class I and class II types were available, the types were taken from metadata supplied by the sample provider, not from assay-based typing. Overall results and qualifications from the work: How much clinical and demographic metadata was included differed by source and by participant, and the metadata was provided uncurated.

Enrolling through a virtual design, the prospective study's participants ranged in age from roughly 18 to 90 years and lived across about two dozen United States geographic areas. Cohort assignment in the prospective study relied on participant-reported clinical history from a screening survey and a study questionnaire. Recovered participants in ImmuneRACE Cohort 3 were defined by two consecutive negative NP/OP PCR tests, clearance by a healthcare professional, or resolution of symptoms. Each participant in the prospective study had whole blood, serum and a nasopharyngeal or oropharyngeal swab collected by mobile phlebotomists. Participants in the prospective study had the option to provide additional blood draws and questionnaires over an approximately 2-month period. Prospective study blood samples were shipped either frozen or at room temperature before DNA extraction. The clonotype originates from a woman aged 50 to 65 who had recovered from COVID-19. The sequenced sample was PBMCs or T cells enriched from blood (not recorded which).

The CDR3: CASSYSEGREELFF. The sequenced DNA is TGTGCCAGCAGTTACTCGGAAGGCCGGGAGGAACTGTTTTTT. This sequence uses TRBV6-2 or TRBV6-3 and TRBJ1-4, with the identity of the D gene unclear. The junction carries 14 bases between V and J, which are trimmed by 0 bases and 12 bases respectively. CDR1 and CDR2 were assigned from the germline V gene as MNHEY and SVGEGT. The CDR3 spans 14 residues, from the cysteine through the phenylalanine. CDR3 DNA is the only sequence kept; it has 42 bases, read in frame from the first base.